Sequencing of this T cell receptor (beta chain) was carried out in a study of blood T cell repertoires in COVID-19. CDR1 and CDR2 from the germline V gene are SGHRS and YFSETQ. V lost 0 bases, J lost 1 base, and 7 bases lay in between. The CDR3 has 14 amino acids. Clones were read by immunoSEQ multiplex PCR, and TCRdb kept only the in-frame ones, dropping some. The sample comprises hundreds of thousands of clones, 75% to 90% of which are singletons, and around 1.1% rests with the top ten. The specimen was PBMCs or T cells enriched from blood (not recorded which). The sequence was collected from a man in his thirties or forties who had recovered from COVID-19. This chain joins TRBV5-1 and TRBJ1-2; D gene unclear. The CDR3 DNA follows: TGCGCCAGCAGCTTGGGGACTGATAACTATGGCTACACCTTC. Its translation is CASSLGTDNYGYTF.